Detailed here is one T cell receptor beta chain. Germline V gene lookup returns CDR1 SEHNR and CDR2 FQNEAQ (reference sequence). V lost 1 base and J 4 bases, leaving 14 bases between the germline ends. The CDR3 totals 16 residues. Clones were sequenced by immunoSEQ multiplex PCR, and TCRdb holds only the in-frame ones, with some missing. The data contain fewer than 90,000 clones, around nine tenths of them seen just once; the ten biggest clones take up 2.3%. This sample stems from a study of OX40 agonist ivuxolimab in advanced cancers. Sequenced material: CD4+ or CD8+ T cells sorted from blood, taken in a trial of the OX40 agonist ivuxolimab. The chain is built from TRBV7-9 and TRBJ1-3; unclear D gene. This TCR derives from an adult with an advanced solid tumor such as melanoma, head and neck, liver or kidney cancer. The CDR3: CASSLGAALVGNTIYF. DNA of the CDR3: TGTGCCAGCAGCTTAGGTGCTGCGTTAGTGGGAAACACCATATATTTT.